This passage covers 31 T cell receptor beta chains from one sample sequenced in a study of blood T cell repertoires in COVID-19. Libraries were prepared by immunoSEQ multiplex PCR; TCRdb keeps only in-frame clonotypes and omits some of them. The profile shows hundreds of thousands of clones, about nine tenths of them singletons. Sequencing used PBMCs or T cells enriched from blood (not recorded which). The receptor source for this set is a woman aged 18-30 years who had recovered from COVID-19.

The rearrangement links TRBV7-9 to TRBJ1-2; no clear D gene. Per the germline V gene, CDR1 is SEHNR and CDR2 is FQNEAQ (reference sequence). This CDR3 region has 14 residues. V lost 7 bases, J lost 6 bases, and 18 bases lay in between. The CDR3 coding sequence is TGTGCCAGCACCCCGGGAGGGTTTTATGATGGCTACACCTTC. Protein product: CASTPGGFYDGYTF.

This CDR3 is CASSFSGGGVEETQYF. Written as DNA, the CDR3 is TGTGCCAGCAGCTTCAGCGGGGGTGGGGTTGAAGAGACCCAGTACTTC. The chain links TRBV7-6 to TRBJ2-5, with 8 bases fitting TRBD2. The CDR3 sequence is 16 residues long. Germline V gene sequence: CDR1 SGHVS, CDR2 FNYEAQ. V shed 3 bases, J shed 3 bases, and the junction held 9 bases outside the gene matches.

The rearrangement joins TRBV7-2 to TRBJ1-2; 10 bases fit TRBD1. The CDR3 covers 14 residues. Germline CDR1 and CDR2: SGHTA and FQGNSA. Trimming at V came to 4 bases and at J to 7 bases, leaving 6 bases not matched to a gene. CDR3 loop: CASSSRDRGGGYTF. CDR3 in DNA: TGTGCCAGCAGCTCCCGGGACAGGGGTGGTGGCTACACCTTC.

This chain uses TRBV5-1 with TRBJ1-4, with D possibly being TRBD1 (5 bases). V lost 0 bases and J 8 bases, leaving 17 bases between the germline ends. The CDR3 runs to 16 residues. Germline lookup yields CDR1 SGHRS and CDR2 YFSETQ. CDR3 residues: CASSLGGGFESEKLFF. The CDR3 DNA sequence: TGCGCCAGCAGCTTGGGGGGCGGTTTCGAGTCGGAAAAACTGTTTTTT. Full variable domain (remainder filled in from reference TRBV5-1 and TRBJ1-4): KAGVTQTPRYLIKTRGQQVTLSCSPISGHRSVSWYQQTPGQGLQFLFEYFSETQRNKGNFPGRFSGRQFSNSRSEMNVSTLELGDSALYLCASSLGGGFESEKLFFGSGTQLSVL.

The genes are TRBV18 and TRBJ1-2; 7 bases line up with TRBD1. This CDR3 region has 16 residues. Germline values: CDR1 KGHSH, CDR2 LQKENI. The V gene end was trimmed by 5 bases and the J gene end by 4 bases; junction bases not matched to a gene: 13. In DNA form, the CDR3 reads TGTGCCAGCTCATCCTCTTCCGGGACAGAAGGCTATGGCTACACCTTC. This translates into CASSSSSGTEGYGYTF.

The V call is TRBV3-1 (or the pseudogene TRBV3-2), the J call TRBJ1-4; D unclear. Germline-derived CDR1 and CDR2 are LGHDT and YNNKEL (reference sequence). V was trimmed by 5 bases and J by 11 bases, leaving 12 bases between them. The CDR3 consists of 12 residues. The DNA for the CDR3 is TGTGCCAGCAGCTACGGGTGGGAGAAACTGTTTTTT. Encoded protein: CASSYGWEKLFF.

The table lists this clone with a count of one. This chain connects TRBV19 to TRBJ1-1; 7 nucleotides align to TRBD1. The CDR3 is made up of 15 amino acids. With V trimmed by 5 bases and J by 1 base, 7 bases remained unmatched. Germline CDR1 LNHDA, CDR2 SQIVND (reference sequence). The CDR3 nucleotides read TGTGCCAGTAGTGCCAGGGGGGCCGCGAACACTGAAGCTTTCTTT. Its protein product is CASSARGAANTEAFF. Full variable domain (rest looked up from reference TRBV19 and TRBJ1-1): DGGITQSPKYLFRKEGQNVTLSCEQNLNHDAMYWYRQDPGQGLRLIYYSQIVNDFQKGDIAEGYSVSREKKESFPLTVTSAQKNPTAFYLCASSARGAANTEAFFGQGTRLTVV.

DNA of the CDR3: TGCGCCAGCAGCTTGGGTCTCCGGGCGGGGGCCACTGAAGCTTTCTTT. Amino acids: CASSLGLRAGATEAFF. The V gene is TRBV5-1, the J gene TRBJ1-1, with D perhaps TRBD1 (6 bases). The length of the CDR3 is 16 residues. In germline, CDR1 is SGHRS, CDR2 YFSETQ. Deletions cut 0 bases from V and 4 bases from J, with 16 bases between. Drawing the rest from reference TRBV5-1 and TRBJ1-1, the complete variable domain is KAGVTQTPRYLIKTRGQQVTLSCSPISGHRSVSWYQQTPGQGLQFLFEYFSETQRNKGNFPGRFSGRQFSNSRSEMNVSTLELGDSALYLCASSLGLRAGATEAFFGQGTRLTVV.

J is TRBJ2-7 and V is TRBV5-4, with 11 positions matching TRBD1. CDR3 length: 15 residues. CDR1 and CDR2 from the germline V gene are SGHNT and YYREEE (reference sequence). V was pared by 4 bases and J by 0 bases, with 3 bases of the junction left unmatched. DNA of the CDR3: TGTGCCAGCAGCCCAGGGACAGGGGGCTCCTACGAGCAGTACTTC. Protein sequence: CASSPGTGGSYEQYF.

This chain links TRBV3-1 (or the pseudogene TRBV3-2) with TRBJ1-2; possible D gene TRBD1, 5 bases. V shed 1 base and J shed 6 bases, with 21 bases lying between them. Germline V CDR1 and CDR2: LGHDT, YNNKEL (reference sequence). The CDR3 totals 17 residues. CDR3 amino acids: CASSQGGRQGQFNGYTF. DNA for the CDR3: TGTGCCAGCAGCCAAGGAGGAAGGCAGGGCCAATTCAATGGCTACACCTTC.

The V and J genes are TRBV6-2 or TRBV6-3 and TRBJ2-3, with 7 positions matching TRBD1. The CDR3 length is 16 residues. With V trimmed by 6 bases and J by 0 bases, 9 bases remained unmatched. Germline assignment: CDR1 MNHEY and CDR2 SVGEGT. The CDR3 protein is CASSSEGAVSTDTQYF. CDR3 DNA sequence: TGTGCCAGCAGCTCCGAGGGGGCAGTCAGCACAGATACGCAGTATTTT.

The chain links TRBV6-2 or TRBV6-3 to TRBJ2-7, with TRBD2 matching over 11 bases. Germline CDR1 is MNHEY and CDR2 is SVGEGT. Losses at the gene ends were 2 bases for V and 3 bases for J; bases not matched to a gene: 0. The CDR3 consists of 14 residues. The CDR3 coding sequence is TGTGCCAGCAGTTACGGGACTAGCGGCTACGAGCAGTACTTC. It encodes CASSYGTSGYEQYF.

This clone was seen a single time. This sequence joins TRBV7-9 and TRBJ1-6; TRBD1 might be the D (5 bases). There are 13 residues in the CDR3. Germline V lookup: CDR1 SEHNR, CDR2 FQNEAQ (reference sequence). V shed 5 bases and J shed 9 bases, with 11 bases lying between them. The DNA of the CDR3 is TGTGCCAGCAGCCGATCCGGGGGTTCACCCCTCCACTTT. Encoded protein: CASSRSGGSPLHF.

The rearrangement uses TRBV10-3 and TRBJ1-3, with D tentatively TRBD1 (5 bases). CDR3 length: 14 amino acids. Trimming shortened V by 10 bases and J by 0 bases, and 13 bases separated the two germline ends. CDR1 is ENHRY and CDR2 is SYGVKD in the germline V gene. The CDR3 loop reads CANRQSLSGNTIYF. The CDR3 DNA is TGTGCCAACAGACAGTCTCTCTCTGGAAACACCATATATTTT.

The chain joins TRBV6-5 to TRBJ2-5; D perhaps matches TRBD1 (5 bases). There are 14 residues in the CDR3. CDR1 and CDR2 (germline): MNHEY, SVGAGI. V was shortened by 0 bases and J by 5 bases, with 10 bases between the two germline ends. CDR3 bases: TGTGCCAGCAGTTACTCTGGCAGACAGGAGACCCAGTACTTC. Translating it yields CASSYSGRQETQYF.

The chain couples TRBV19 to TRBJ1-1; no firm D call. This CDR3 is built from 13 residues. Trimming took 7 bases from V and 0 from J, leaving 9 bases between them. Germline lookup yields CDR1 LNHDA and CDR2 SQIVND (reference sequence). Here the CDR3 DNA reads TGTGCCAGTATGGCAGGCATGAACACTGAAGCTTTCTTT. Residues: CASMAGMNTEAFF.

V and J are TRBV4-3 and TRBJ1-1, with D possibly matching TRBD1 (6 bases). The CDR3 is 15 residues long. Trimming removed 0 bases at V and 1 base at J, with 9 bases between. Germline V gives CDR1 LGHNA, CDR2 YSLEER. The CDR3 DNA follows: TGCGCCAGCAGCCAAGATCCAGGGGCGAACACTGAAGCTTTCTTT. Amino acid sequence: CASSQDPGANTEAFF.

The genes are TRBV4-2 and TRBJ1-2; D gene uncertain. The ends were cut back, 5 bases at V and 8 bases at J, with 12 bases in the middle. This CDR3 has 12 residues. The germline gives CDR1 LGHNA, CDR2 YNFKEQ. In nucleotides, the CDR3 is TGTGCCAGCAGCACGGGATTAGACGGCTACACCTTC. It encodes CASSTGLDGYTF.

The gene calls are TRBV7-9 and TRBJ1-1, with 7 bases identical to TRBD1. The germline CDR1 and CDR2 sequences are SEHNR and FQNEAQ (reference sequence). The V segment lost 4 bases and the J segment 5 bases; nucleotides outside the gene matches: 13. The CDR3 runs to 16 residues. The DNA for the CDR3 is TGTGCCAGCAGCTCCTTCCCGACAGGGAAAGGTACTGAAGCTTTCTTT. Translating it yields CASSSFPTGKGTEAFF.

This clone has only one observation. The CDR3, as DNA: TGTGCCAGCAGCTTACTGGAGGGCTCCTACAATGAGCAGTTCTTC. As protein: CASSLLEGSYNEQFF. The chain uses TRBV7-8 and TRBJ2-1; D possibly corresponds to TRBD2 (6 bases). Germline V gene sequence: CDR1 SGHVS, CDR2 FQNEAQ. The CDR3 sequence is 15 residues long. V lost 2 bases to trimming and J lost 0 bases, with 8 bases between them.

The chain links TRBV12-3 or TRBV12-4 to TRBJ1-1, with TRBD1 as a possible D gene (5 bases). V shed 5 bases and J shed 7 bases, with 14 bases lying between them. The CDR3 covers 13 residues. CDR3 protein: CASSPTTGIEAFF. Here the CDR3 DNA reads TGTGCCAGCAGTCCAACAACAGGAATTGAAGCTTTCTTT.

The rearrangement uses TRBV3-1 (or the pseudogene TRBV3-2) and TRBJ1-4; no firm D call. The CDR3 loop spans 13 amino acids. Germline assignment: CDR1 LGHDT and CDR2 YNNKEL (reference sequence). Trimming left V 0 bases short and J 11 bases short, with 10 bases between. The CDR3 DNA is TGTGCCAGCAGCCAAGATCCGGGGTGGAAACTGTTTTTT. This encodes CASSQDPGWKLFF.

This chain joins TRBV5-4 and TRBJ2-5, with 8 bases aligning to TRBD1. This CDR3 has 16 residues. The V gene's germline CDR1 is SGHNT and CDR2 YYREEE (reference sequence). V lost 5 bases to trimming and J lost 5 bases; unmatched junction nucleotides: 14. CDR3 residues: CASRDFGQGKSETQYF. The CDR3, as DNA: TGTGCCAGCAGAGATTTCGGACAGGGTAAATCCGAGACCCAGTACTTC.

This clone was seen just once. The chain employs TRBV6-1 and TRBJ2-7, with 11 bases aligning to TRBD1. The V segment lost 2 bases and the J segment 5 bases; nucleotides outside the gene matches: 5. CDR1 and CDR2 from the germline V gene are MNHNS and SASEGT. This CDR3 is built from 15 residues. The CDR3 DNA is TGTGCCAGCAGTGAAACCCGGACAGGGGGCAACGAGCAGTACTTC. This sequence encodes CASSETRTGGNEQYF.

The V call is TRBV5-4, the J call TRBJ1-1; tentatively, D is TRBD1 (5 bases). CDR3 length: 15 residues. The V gene lost 0 bases and the J gene lost 4 bases, with 13 bases spanning the gap. Per germline, CDR1 SGHNT and CDR2 YYREEE (reference sequence). The CDR3 DNA sequence: TGTGCCAGCAGCTTGGGCGGGGGAGGCGGCACTGAAGCTTTCTTT. The encoded protein is CASSLGGGGGTEAFF.

Only a few counts were recorded for this clone. The rearrangement joins TRBV7-9 to TRBJ2-1; a possible D gene is TRBD1 (6 bases). With 4 bases removed from V and 7 bases from J, the gap between germline ends came to 14 bases. The CDR3 runs to 14 residues. Germline V gene sequence: CDR1 SEHNR, CDR2 FQNEAQ (reference sequence). CDR3 sequence (DNA): TGTGCCAGCAGCTCGCCCGAACAGGGAAATGAGCAGTTCTTC. Its translation is CASSSPEQGNEQFF.

The chain joins TRBV28 to TRBJ2-1; 7 bases are shared with TRBD2. The CDR3 sequence is 16 residues long. Germline-derived CDR1 and CDR2 are MDHEN and SYDVKM. With V trimmed by 7 bases and J by 5 bases, 14 bases remained unmatched. CDR3 nucleotide sequence: TGTGCCAGCAATCCCCACCTCGGGCTAGCGGACAATGAGCAGTTCTTC. It codes for CASNPHLGLADNEQFF.

The genes are TRBV6-1 and TRBJ1-5; D unclear. The V end was cut by 0 bases, the J end by 7 bases, with 13 bases between. The germline CDR1 and CDR2 sequences are MNHNS and SASEGT. CDR3 length: 15 residues. CDR3 in amino acids: CASSEAVSLRQPQHF. CDR3 DNA sequence: TGTGCCAGCAGTGAAGCAGTTAGTTTGAGGCAGCCCCAGCATTTT.

The V call is TRBV6-5, the J call TRBJ2-1, with 8 bases identical to TRBD2. Germline V gives CDR1 MNHEY, CDR2 SVGAGI. This CDR3 is 15 amino acids long. With 1 base clipped from V and 7 bases from J, the junction kept 6 bases outside the gene matches. The CDR3 bases are TGTGCCAGCAGTTACTATTCCGGGGGGGGGAATGAGCAGTTCTTC. Its translation is CASSYYSGGGNEQFF.

This clone was detected only a few times. The sample has other DNA sequences that encode this CDR3 too. The V gene is TRBV28, the J gene TRBJ2-7; 9 nucleotides line up with TRBD1. Germline V gene lookup returns CDR1 MDHEN and CDR2 SYDVKM. The trim removed 5 bases at V and 3 bases at J, leaving 2 bases unmatched. The CDR3 is 13 residues long. The chain's CDR3 is CASSPGQGYEQYF. Here the CDR3 DNA reads TGTGCCAGCAGTCCGGGACAGGGCTACGAGCAGTACTTC.

This chain connects TRBV29-1 to TRBJ1-3; unclear D gene. Germline V lookup: CDR1 SQVTM, CDR2 ANQGSEA. The CDR3 sequence is 15 residues long. V was pared by 0 bases and J by 1 base, with 10 bases between. CDR3 in DNA: TGCAGCGTTGAAGATCCGGGTTCATCTGGAAACACCATATATTTT. Its protein is CSVEDPGSSGNTIYF.